This note documents a single T cell receptor (beta chain) sequence. The target antigen is unknown. These data come from a study of T cell responses to AZD1222 COVID-19 vaccine. Overall study results and limits: Close to half of spike-specific TCRs reportedly recognize unmutated variant regions.

CDR1 is SGHDT, CDR2 YYEEEE, per germline. The CDR3 runs to 14 residues. V was cut by 0 bases and J by 8 bases, with 14 bases left in between. Clones were read by immunoSEQ multiplex PCR, and TCRdb kept only the in-frame ones, dropping some. The sample records over 100,000 clones, roughly 90% being singletons. This sequence originates from an adult in good health. The rearrangement joins TRBV5-6 to TRBJ1-2, with D maybe TRBD1 (5 bases). The material sequenced was peripheral blood, taken on day 0 of AZD1222 vaccination. CDR3 protein: CASSLDGQGEGYTF. The DNA of the CDR3 is TGTGCCAGCAGCTTGGATGGGCAGGGAGAAGGCTACACCTTC.